These 31 T cell receptor beta chains were all obtained from the same sample, sequenced in a study of T-cell reconstitution after alpha-beta-depleted transplantation in children (dated by TCRdb to the mid-2010s). Libraries were prepared through PCR. The listed sequencing device is Illumina HiSeq 2500. Molecular barcoding was employed in the preparation of TCR libraries, with unique molecular identifiers being used to normalize TCRbeta repertoire quantification. The public reads were reprocessed in TCRdb via fastp at Q25 and MiXCR, keeping in-frame beta chains. One record per CDR3 amino acid sequence lists the most common genes and DNA. Present in this sample are fewer than 130,000 distinct CDR3 sequences, around 10% of which were seen just once. 6.5% to 9.5% of the sample lies in the top ten. This material consisted of PBMCs from the stem cell graft donor, taken from the stem cell graft. These receptors all stem from a human donor who donated a stem cell graft to a child with acute lymphoblastic leukemia.

This clonotype was detected ten times or more. The chain uses TRBV5-1 and TRBJ1-6, with D unclear. The CDR3 consists of 13 residues. V was shortened by 0 bases and J by 10 bases, with 8 bases between the two germline ends. Looked up from germline, CDR1 is SGHRS and CDR2 is YFSETQ. The CDR3: CASSLALLSPLHF. CDR3 DNA: TGCGCCAGCAGCTTGGCCCTGCTATCACCCCTCCACTTT.

The sample holds many counts of this clonotype. The rearrangement links TRBV12-5 to TRBJ1-1; D gene uncertain. Germline CDR1 reads LGHNT; CDR2 reads FRNRAP. This CDR3 comprises 14 residues. The ends were cut back, 8 bases at V and 1 base at J, with 14 bases in the middle. CDR3 amino acids: CASPSGSQNTEAFF. CDR3 in DNA: TGTGCTAGTCCGAGCGGTTCTCAGAACACTGAAGCTTTCTTT.

Ten or more counts support this clonotype. The V and J genes are TRBV7-2 and TRBJ1-1; D perhaps matches TRBD1 (5 bases). V was shortened by 4 bases and J by 5 bases, with 17 bases between the two germline ends. The CDR3 loop spans 15 amino acids. From germline, CDR1 is SGHTA and CDR2 FQGNSA. Here the CDR3 reads CASSSRGAVGTEAFF. The CDR3 DNA is TGTGCCAGCAGCTCGAGGGGAGCAGTGGGTACTGAAGCTTTCTTT.

This clonotype was seen many times. The chain has TRBV27 and TRBJ2-3; a possible D gene is TRBD2 (6 bases). The CDR3 consists of 14 residues. Trimming pared 3 bases from V and 1 base from J, leaving 8 bases between. The V gene's germline CDR1 is MNHEY and CDR2 SMNVEV (reference sequence). In nucleotides, the CDR3 is TGTGCCAGCAGTTTTTGGGGGGGCACAGATACGCAGTATTTT. This gives the protein CASSFWGGTDTQYF.

V gene TRBV5-1 combines with J gene TRBJ2-7; a weak D match, TRBD1 (5 bases). CDR1 is SGHRS and CDR2 is YFSETQ in the germline V gene. CDR3 length: 15 amino acids. Deletions cut 2 bases from V and 0 bases from J, with 12 bases between. CDR3 region: CASSLETVLSYEQYF. In DNA, the CDR3 is TGCGCCAGCAGCTTAGAGACAGTCCTCTCCTACGAGCAGTACTTC.

This clonotype turned up a few times. V is TRBV20-1 and J is TRBJ2-3; tentatively, D is TRBD1 (6 bases). Trimming pared 6 bases from V and 3 bases from J, leaving 16 bases between. Germline V gene lookup returns CDR1 DFQATT and CDR2 SNEGSKA (reference sequence). CDR3 length: 14 amino acids. The CDR3 sequence: CSARPGERTDTQYF. The CDR3 DNA reads TGCAGTGCCCGCCCAGGGGAACGGACAGATACGCAGTATTTT.

There are many counts of this clonotype. The chain uses TRBV6-5 and TRBJ2-3; TRBD2 is a possible D gene (5 bases). Germline V gene data show CDR1 as MNHEY and CDR2 as SVGAGI. The CDR3 covers 13 residues. Deletions cut 5 bases from V and 4 bases from J, with 10 bases between. The DNA of the CDR3 is TGTGCCAGCAGTATCCGGGGAGCAGATACGCAGTATTTT. Its translation is CASSIRGADTQYF.

This clonotype appeared many times. The chain is built from TRBV6-5 and TRBJ2-5; 10 bases line up with TRBD1. The trim removed 6 bases at V and 10 bases at J, leaving 11 bases unmatched. CDR3 length: 14 residues. The germline CDR1 and CDR2 sequences are MNHEY and SVGAGI. CDR3 coding DNA: TGTGCCAGCAGAGCCGGGACAGGGGCCTCGGGCCAGTACTTC. This translates into CASRAGTGASGQYF.

In this sample, this clonotype turned up many times. The V gene is TRBV7-2, the J gene TRBJ2-5; possibly TRBD1 for D (6 bases). Germline V gene data show CDR1 as SGHTA and CDR2 as FQGNSA. V was pared by 5 bases and J by 5 bases, with 15 bases between. The CDR3 totals 14 residues. CDR3: CASSPRGGMETQYF. DNA of the CDR3: TGTGCCAGCAGCCCCCGAGGGGGTATGGAGACCCAGTACTTC.

Many counts were recorded for this clonotype. The V and J genes are TRBV7-2 and TRBJ2-7; 7 nucleotides agree with TRBD1. V shed 3 bases, J shed 4 bases, and the junction held 6 bases outside the gene matches. The CDR3 contains 14 residues. Germline V gene sequence: CDR1 SGHTA, CDR2 FQGNSA. CDR3: CASSLGTATYEQYF. The CDR3 DNA reads TGTGCCAGCAGCTTGGGGACAGCGACTTACGAGCAGTACTTC.

This clonotype was detected many times. V and J are TRBV6-2 or TRBV6-3 and TRBJ1-5; 7 bases are shared with TRBD1. This CDR3 contains 12 residues. V was clipped by 7 bases and J by 7 bases; unmatched bases: 4. Germline loops: CDR1 MNHEY, CDR2 SVGEGT. CDR3 nucleotides: TGTGCCAGCACGACAGGGAGCCAGCCCCAGCATTTT. Translated, it gives CASTTGSQPQHF.

This clonotype was counted at least ten times. V and J are TRBV25-1 and TRBJ2-5, with TRBD1 identical over 8 bases. Germline V CDR1 and CDR2: MGHDK, SYGVNS. The CDR3 runs 14 residues. V gave up 7 bases and J gave up 4 bases; unmatched junction bases: 8. CDR3 protein: CASNPSGGRETQYF. CDR3 nucleotide sequence: TGTGCCAGCAATCCGTCAGGGGGCAGAGAGACCCAGTACTTC.

This clonotype was seen at least ten times. V and J are TRBV20-1 and TRBJ1-2; D ambiguous. V gave up 5 bases and J gave up 3 bases, with 7 bases separating them. Looked up from germline, CDR1 is DFQATT and CDR2 is SNEGSKA (reference sequence). The CDR3 totals 11 residues. Here the CDR3 reads CSAQRDYGYTF. The CDR3 DNA is TGCAGTGCTCAGAGAGACTATGGCTACACCTTC.

This clonotype was counted many times. One end of the junction varies from germline; a read error may be responsible. The rearrangement joins TRBV28 to TRBJ1-4, with D perhaps TRBD1 (6 bases). The CDR3 runs 16 residues. Germline loops: CDR1 MDHEN, CDR2 SYDVKM. The CDR3 loop is CASSSTTGTTDEKLFF. The CDR3, as DNA: TGTGCCAGCAGTTCTACCACCGGGACAACTGATGAAAAACTGTTTTTT.

This clonotype was counted many times. The CDR3 DNA sequence: TGTGCCAGCAGTTTAGTAGCGGGAGGGCCGAGGGAGCAGTACTTC. Translated: CASSLVAGGPREQYF. The chain carries TRBV12-3 or TRBV12-4 and TRBJ2-7, with 11 bases fitting TRBD2. This CDR3 has 15 residues. J lost 7 bases, V lost 1 base, and 6 bases had no gene match.

V gene TRBV20-1 combines with J gene TRBJ2-7, with D perhaps TRBD1 (5 bases). V dropped 0 bases and J dropped 0 bases, with 12 bases sitting between them. Per germline, CDR1 DFQATT and CDR2 SNEGSKA (reference sequence). The CDR3 runs 15 residues. The CDR3 region has the DNA TGCAGTGCTAGAGATCTTCAGGGTCGCTCCTACGAGCAGTACTTC. This translates into CSARDLQGRSYEQYF.

This clonotype was picked up many times. CDR3 sequence reads: CASSPRTGTGGYTF. In DNA form, the CDR3 reads TGCGCCAGCAGCCCCCGGACAGGGACGGGTGGCTACACCTTC. The gene calls are TRBV5-1 and TRBJ1-2, with 8 bases identical to TRBD1. From germline, CDR1 is SGHRS and CDR2 YFSETQ. CDR3 length: 14 amino acids. After removal of 4 bases from V and 7 bases from J, the junction contained 9 bases not matched to a gene.

This clonotype was counted only a few times. This sequence joins TRBV6-1 and TRBJ1-2; 8 nucleotides match TRBD1. The CDR3 totals 15 residues. The ends lost 1 base at V and 5 bases at J; junction bases unmatched: 6. CDR1 is MNHNS and CDR2 is SASEGT in the germline V gene. CDR3 nucleotide sequence: TGTGCCAGCAGTGAAGACGGACAGGGTTATTATGGCTACACCTTC. Translated: CASSEDGQGYYGYTF.

This clonotype has a count of ten or more. V usage is TRBV5-1 and J usage is TRBJ2-3; possible D gene TRBD2, 7 bases. The CDR3 totals 15 residues. Germline V CDR1 and CDR2: SGHRS, YFSETQ. The ends were cut back, 4 bases at V and 2 bases at J, with 14 bases in the middle. In DNA form, the CDR3 reads TGCGCCAGCAGCGGGGGGGCCGGCTACACAGATACGCAGTATTTT. It codes for CASSGGAGYTDTQYF. The full variable domain, its missing parts supplied by reference TRBV5-1 and TRBJ2-3, is KAGVTQTPRYLIKTRGQQVTLSCSPISGHRSVSWYQQTPGQGLQFLFEYFSETQRNKGNFPGRFSGRQFSNSRSEMNVSTLELGDSALYLCASSGGAGYTDTQYFGPGTRLTVL.

This clonotype was detected only a few times. The chain has TRBV10-3 and TRBJ1-2; no definite D call. Germline V CDR1 and CDR2: ENHRY, SYGVKD. This CDR3 has 15 residues. The V gene lost 0 bases and the J gene lost 6 bases, with 14 bases spanning the gap. CDR3 DNA sequence: TGTGCCATCAGTGAGTCCGGGCTCCTTTATCATGGCTACACCTTC. Protein: CAISESGLLYHGYTF.

This clonotype was detected many times. The V and J genes are TRBV6-5 and TRBJ2-3, with a possible D match to TRBD1 (5 bases). Germline CDR1 and CDR2: MNHEY and SVGAGI. The CDR3 spans 12 residues. V was pared by 8 bases and J by 4 bases, with 10 bases between. The CDR3 nucleotides read TGTGCCAGCCACAGACAGCCAGATACGCAGTATTTT. This codes for CASHRQPDTQYF.

Ten or more counts support this clonotype. The rearrangement links TRBV5-1 to TRBJ2-3; TRBD2 matches at 12 bases. The germline V gene has CDR1 SGHRS and CDR2 YFSETQ. The CDR3 contains 16 residues. The V gene end was trimmed by 3 bases and the J gene end by 0 bases; junction bases not matched to a gene: 2. CDR3 in DNA: TGCGCCAGCAGCTCAGGGACTAGCGGGAGCACAGATACGCAGTATTTT. Encoded protein: CASSSGTSGSTDTQYF.

The CDR3 here is CASREQATTNEKLFF. CDR3 sequence (DNA): TGCGCCAGCAGAGAACAGGCTACAACTAATGAAAAACTGTTTTTT. The chain links TRBV5-1 to TRBJ1-4, with D tentatively TRBD1 (5 bases). V was pared by 5 bases and J by 0 bases, with 11 bases between. Per germline, CDR1 SGHRS and CDR2 YFSETQ. The CDR3 is 15 residues long.

This clonotype was recorded at least ten times. The gene calls are TRBV14 and TRBJ2-3; D call uncertain. Between the trimmed V and J ends, which lost 0 bases and 10 bases, there was a span of 8 bases. Germline CDR1 and CDR2: SGHDN and FVKESK. The length of the CDR3 is 12 residues. CDR3 in amino acids: CASSQDRWAQYF. The CDR3 DNA follows: TGTGCCAGCAGCCAAGATCGATGGGCGCAGTATTTT.

About this clonotype: One base away lies a much larger clone, so this may be a sequencing read error. The V and J genes are TRBV3-1 and TRBJ2-5, with 8 bases identical to TRBD2. This CDR3 contains 16 residues. Germline trimming cut 4 bases from V and 5 bases from J; bases unmatched to any gene: 12. The germline V gene encodes CDR1 LGHDT and CDR2 YNNKEL (reference sequence). The CDR3 here is CASSRAGVVLVETQYF. CDR3 nucleotide sequence: TGTGCCAGCAGCCGAGCGGGGGTGGTTCTCGTCGAGACCCAGTACTTC.

This clonotype came up many times. The chain recombines TRBV5-1 with TRBJ2-3, with 12 nucleotides matching TRBD2. Per germline, CDR1 SGHRS and CDR2 YFSETQ. This CDR3 contains 15 residues. J lost 8 bases, V lost 8 bases, and 12 bases had no gene match. This CDR3 reads CASRLAGDNRRTQYF. The CDR3 bases are TGCGCCAGTAGACTAGCGGGGGACAACCGGCGTACGCAGTATTTT. The full variable domain, its missing parts supplied by reference TRBV5-1 and TRBJ2-3, is KAGVTQTPRYLIKTRGQQVTLSCSPISGHRSVSWYQQTPGQGLQFLFEYFSETQRNKGNFPGRFSGRQFSNSRSEMNVSTLELGDSALYLCASRLAGDNRRTQYFGPGTRLTVL.

This clonotype came up many times. V usage is TRBV20-1 and J usage is TRBJ1-5; D not resolved. With 4 bases removed from V and 2 bases from J, the gap between germline ends came to 18 bases. Germline values: CDR1 DFQATT, CDR2 SNEGSKA (reference sequence). This CDR3 is built from 16 residues. CDR3 bases: TGCAGTGCTAAAGTAATCGAGGGCTGGGGCAATCAGCCCCAGCATTTT. Its protein is CSAKVIEGWGNQPQHF.

This clonotype was found many times. The rearrangement links TRBV7-2 to TRBJ2-4; 9 nucleotides agree with TRBD1. This CDR3 comprises 13 residues. J was trimmed by 9 bases and V by 6 bases; bases with no gene match: 6. Germline lookup yields CDR1 SGHTA and CDR2 FQGNSA. In DNA form, the CDR3 reads TGTGCCAGCAGAAAACAGGGGGCATTCATTCAGTACTTC. Translated, it gives CASRKQGAFIQYF.

This clonotype was seen repeatedly, ten times or more. This chain links TRBV28 with TRBJ2-1; D gene uncertain. Germline assignment: CDR1 MDHEN and CDR2 SYDVKM. V lost 5 bases to trimming and J lost 1 base, with 12 bases between them. The CDR3 extends over 15 amino acids. CDR3 residues: CASSPLRRSYNEQFF. The CDR3 nucleotides are TGTGCCAGCAGTCCCCTTAGGCGGTCCTACAATGAGCAGTTCTTC.

This clonotype was observed at least ten times. This chain joins TRBV20-1 and TRBJ1-5, with D perhaps TRBD1 (6 bases). V was clipped by 0 bases and J by 0 bases, with 15 bases between them. The CDR3 runs 17 residues. Germline CDR1 DFQATT, CDR2 SNEGSKA (reference sequence). This chain's CDR3 is CSARDRRGADSNQPQHF. CDR3 sequence (DNA): TGCAGTGCTAGAGATCGGCGGGGGGCCGATAGCAATCAGCCCCAGCATTTT.

Ten or more counts support this clonotype. The rearrangement links TRBV5-1 to TRBJ2-1; TRBD1 might be the D (5 bases). Germline V CDR1 and CDR2: SGHRS, YFSETQ. Deletions cut 1 base from V and 3 bases from J, with 11 bases between. This CDR3 contains 15 residues. In nucleotides, the CDR3 is TGCGCCAGCAGCTTGTCCACAGGTCGCTACAATGAGCAGTTCTTC. Its protein product is CASSLSTGRYNEQFF.